Below are 7 T cell receptor beta chains sequenced from a single sample in a study of post-analysis software for immune sequencing data (dated by TCRdb to between 2014 and 2016). Receptors were amplified or captured by PCR. The instrument was an Illumina HiSeq 2500. To reduce PCR and sequencing biases, unique molecular identifiers were incorporated into the TCR beta cDNA libraries. TCRdb redid the processing of the public reads, applying fastp at Q25 and MiXCR, and retained in-frame beta chains. Rows are combined by CDR3 protein, so each entry shows the most common genes and DNA. The sample table holds roughly 870,000 distinct CDR3 sequences, of which about 57% were seen once. The ten biggest clones cover approximately 4.5% of the sample. Their target antigens are unknown. Study-wide conclusions, independent of this receptor: Patients showed significantly higher frequencies than controls for five TRBV segments, among them TRBV5-6, TRBV5-1 and TRBV20-1.

The specimen was blood. These receptor sequences come from a girl aged 5-17 years with multiple sclerosis.

The chain recombines TRBV7-9 with TRBJ2-5, with 7 bases aligning to TRBD1. CDR1 is SEHNR and CDR2 is FQNEAQ in the germline V gene (reference sequence). This CDR3 region has 16 residues. V was clipped by 5 bases and J by 6 bases; unmatched bases: 15. The CDR3 loop is CASSRQGGTIPQTQYF. The CDR3 coding sequence is TGTGCCAGCAGCCGACAGGGTGGGACCATCCCGCAGACCCAGTACTTC.

The rearrangement joins TRBV4-1 to TRBJ2-3; no firm D call. The CDR3 loop spans 14 amino acids. The germline V gene encodes CDR1 MGHRA and CDR2 YSYEKL. Deletions cut 1 base from V and 6 bases from J, with 11 bases between. The DNA for the CDR3 is TGCGCCAGCAGCCAAGGAACTTTCCCGGATACGCAGTATTTT. Its protein product is CASSQGTFPDTQYF.

In regard to this clonotype: One junction end does not reproduce the germline sequence, and a read error may be involved. V and J are TRBV3-1 and TRBJ2-7; TRBD1 matches 9 bases. This CDR3 contains 16 residues. Germline V gene data show CDR1 as LGHDT and CDR2 as YNNKEL (reference sequence). The CDR3 coding sequence is TGTGCCGGCAGCCAACACCCGGGACAGGGCTCCTACGAGCAGTACTTC. Translation: CAGSQHPGQGSYEQYF.

V is TRBV29-1 and J is TRBJ1-2; a possible D gene is TRBD1 (5 bases). This CDR3 has 11 residues. Germline CDR1 is SQVTM and CDR2 is ANQGSEA. Trimming pared 4 bases from V and 8 bases from J, leaving 11 bases between. The CDR3 sequence is CSVGDSGGYTF. In DNA form, the CDR3 reads TGCAGCGTTGGAGACAGCGGAGGCTACACCTTC.

CDR3 amino acids: CSLNNRVLGEKLFF. CDR3 coding DNA: TGCAGCCTAAACAACAGGGTACTAGGTGAAAAACTGTTTTTT. V is TRBV20-1 and J is TRBJ1-4; tentatively, D is TRBD1 (6 bases). Germline-derived CDR1 and CDR2 are DFQATT and SNEGSKA (reference sequence). The CDR3 length is 14 residues.

This clonotype was observed a handful of times. The chain uses TRBV5-1 and TRBJ2-6; D tentatively fits TRBD1 or TRBD2 (5 bases each). The germline CDR1 and CDR2 sequences are SGHRS and YFSETQ. The length of the CDR3 is 15 residues. V lost 9 bases, J lost 4 bases, and 17 bases lay in between. CDR3 DNA sequence: TGCGCCACTCAACCCGGGACCACCGGGGCCAACGTCCTGACTTTC. It yields the protein CATQPGTTGANVLTF.

This clonotype was counted a few times. V and J are TRBV5-1 and TRBJ2-3; no clear D gene. Trimming shortened V by 9 bases and J by 6 bases, and 17 bases separated the two germline ends. Germline loops: CDR1 SGHRS, CDR2 YFSETQ. The CDR3 spans 13 residues. For the CDR3, the DNA is TGCGCCACCTCGGGCCCAGACGGGGATACGCAGTATTTT. This encodes CATSGPDGDTQYF. Full variable domain (remainder filled in from reference TRBV5-1 and TRBJ2-3): KAGVTQTPRYLIKTRGQQVTLSCSPISGHRSVSWYQQTPGQGLQFLFEYFSETQRNKGNFPGRFSGRQFSNSRSEMNVSTLELGDSALYLCATSGPDGDTQYFGPGTRLTVL.